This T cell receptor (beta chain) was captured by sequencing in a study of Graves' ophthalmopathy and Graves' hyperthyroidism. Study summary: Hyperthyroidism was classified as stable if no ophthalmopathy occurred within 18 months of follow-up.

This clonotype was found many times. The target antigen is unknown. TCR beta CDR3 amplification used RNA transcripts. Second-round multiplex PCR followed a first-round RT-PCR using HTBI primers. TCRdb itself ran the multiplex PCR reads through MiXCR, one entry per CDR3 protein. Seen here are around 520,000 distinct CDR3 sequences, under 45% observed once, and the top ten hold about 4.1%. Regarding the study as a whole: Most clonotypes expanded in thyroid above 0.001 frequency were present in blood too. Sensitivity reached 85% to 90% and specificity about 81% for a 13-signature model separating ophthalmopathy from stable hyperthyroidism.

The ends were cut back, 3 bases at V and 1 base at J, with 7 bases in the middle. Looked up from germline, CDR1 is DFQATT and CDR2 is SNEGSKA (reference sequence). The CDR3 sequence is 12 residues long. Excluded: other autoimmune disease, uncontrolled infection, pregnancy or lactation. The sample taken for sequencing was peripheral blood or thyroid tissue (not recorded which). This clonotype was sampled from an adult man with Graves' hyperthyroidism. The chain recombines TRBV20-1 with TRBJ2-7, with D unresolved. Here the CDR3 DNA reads TGCAGTGCTAGCTGGATATCCTACGAGCAGTACTTC. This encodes CSASWISYEQYF.